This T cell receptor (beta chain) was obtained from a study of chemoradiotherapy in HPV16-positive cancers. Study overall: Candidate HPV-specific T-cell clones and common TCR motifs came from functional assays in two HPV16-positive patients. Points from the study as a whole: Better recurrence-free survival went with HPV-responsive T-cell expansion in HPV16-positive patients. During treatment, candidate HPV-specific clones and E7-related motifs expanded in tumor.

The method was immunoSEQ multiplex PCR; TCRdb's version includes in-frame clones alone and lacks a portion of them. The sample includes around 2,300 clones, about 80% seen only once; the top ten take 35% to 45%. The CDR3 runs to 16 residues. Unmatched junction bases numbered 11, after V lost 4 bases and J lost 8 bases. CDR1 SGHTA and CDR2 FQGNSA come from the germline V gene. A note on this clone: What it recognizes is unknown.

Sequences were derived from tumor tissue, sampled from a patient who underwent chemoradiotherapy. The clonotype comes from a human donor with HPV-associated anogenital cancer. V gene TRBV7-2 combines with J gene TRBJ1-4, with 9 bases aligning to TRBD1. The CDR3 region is CASSSFRQGVKEKLFF. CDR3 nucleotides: TGTGCCAGCAGCTCCTTTAGACAGGGGGTAAAGGAAAAACTGTTTTTT.